The entry below describes one TCR beta chain. Antigen unknown. V was shortened by 2 bases and J by 5 bases, with 9 bases between the two germline ends. CDR1 and CDR2 (germline): SGHTA, FQGTGA. This CDR3 spans 13 amino acids. This sample was taken from a study of T cell responses to AZD1222 COVID-19 vaccine. Study-wide findings and caveats: Nearly half of unique spike-specific TCRs reportedly avoided B.1.351 and B.1.1.7 mutated regions. CD4 TCRs covered the whole spike, strongest at regions 160-218 and 743-854. Donors in the cohort were predominantly white British and more often female, and clonal diversity was possibly underestimated. Baseline seropositivity occurred in only a handful of AZD1222 recipients.

The assay was immunoSEQ multiplex PCR, and TCRdb's table has in-frame clones only and misses some. This repertoire shows 150,000 to 200,000 clones, 70% to 90% found once; its top ten account for 3.5% to 5.5%. This chain links TRBV7-3 with TRBJ1-1; D gene uncertain. Specimen: peripheral blood, collected 28 days after the second dose of the MenACWY control vaccine. The TCR originated in an adult who received the MenACWY meningococcal vaccine as a control. The CDR3 protein is CASSLSPQTEAFF. For the CDR3, the DNA is TGTGCCAGCAGCTTATCCCCTCAGACTGAAGCTTTCTTT.